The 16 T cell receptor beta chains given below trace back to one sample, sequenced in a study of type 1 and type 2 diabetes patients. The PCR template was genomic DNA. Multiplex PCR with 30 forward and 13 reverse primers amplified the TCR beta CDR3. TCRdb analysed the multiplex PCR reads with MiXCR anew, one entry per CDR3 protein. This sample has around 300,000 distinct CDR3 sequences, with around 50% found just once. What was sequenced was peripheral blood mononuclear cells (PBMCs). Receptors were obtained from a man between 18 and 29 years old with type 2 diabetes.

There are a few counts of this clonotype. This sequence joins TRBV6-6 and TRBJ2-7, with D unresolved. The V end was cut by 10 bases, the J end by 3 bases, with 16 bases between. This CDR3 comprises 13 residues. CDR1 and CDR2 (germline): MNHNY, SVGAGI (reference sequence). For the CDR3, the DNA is TGTGCCACCTTGCCCAGACCGAACTACGAGCAGTACTTC. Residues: CATLPRPNYEQYF.

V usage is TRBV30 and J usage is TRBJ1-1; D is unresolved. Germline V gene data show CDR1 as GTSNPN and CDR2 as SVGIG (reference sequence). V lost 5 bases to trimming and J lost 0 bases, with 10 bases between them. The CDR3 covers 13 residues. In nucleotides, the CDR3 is TGTGCCTGGGGTCAGAAAATGAACACTGAAGCTTTCTTT. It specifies CAWGQKMNTEAFF.

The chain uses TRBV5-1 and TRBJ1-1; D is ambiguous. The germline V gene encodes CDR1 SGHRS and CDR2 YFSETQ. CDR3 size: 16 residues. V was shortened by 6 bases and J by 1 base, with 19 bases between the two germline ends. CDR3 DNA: TGCGCCAGCAAACCAGAGCACAGCCTCCAGAACACTGAAGCTTTCTTT. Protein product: CASKPEHSLQNTEAFF.

The CDR3 region is CASTSGGVFMNTEAFF. DNA for the CDR3: TGTGCCAGCACATCGGGGGGCGTATTTATGAACACTGAAGCTTTCTTT. This sequence joins TRBV2 and TRBJ1-1, with D possibly TRBD1 on 6 matching bases. This CDR3 is 16 amino acids long. V lost 7 bases to trimming and J lost 0 bases, with 18 bases between them. The germline gives CDR1 SNHLY, CDR2 FYNNEI.

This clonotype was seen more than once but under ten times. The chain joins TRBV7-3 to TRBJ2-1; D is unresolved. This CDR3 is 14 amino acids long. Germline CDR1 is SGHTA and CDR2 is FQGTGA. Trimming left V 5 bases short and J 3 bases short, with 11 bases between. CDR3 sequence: CASSRGSGYNEQFF. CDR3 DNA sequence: TGTGCCAGCAGCCGCGGCTCAGGCTACAATGAGCAGTTCTTC.

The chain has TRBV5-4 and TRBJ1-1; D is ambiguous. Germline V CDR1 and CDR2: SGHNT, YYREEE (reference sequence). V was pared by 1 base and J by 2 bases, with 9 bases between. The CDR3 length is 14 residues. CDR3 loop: CASSLPAGNTEAFF. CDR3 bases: TGTGCCAGCAGCTTGCCGGCGGGAAACACTGAAGCTTTCTTT. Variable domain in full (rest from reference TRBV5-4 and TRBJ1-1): ETGVTQSPTHLIKTRGQQVTLRCSSQSGHNTVSWYQQALGQGPQFIFQYYREEENGRGNFPPRFSGLQFPNYSSELNVNALELDDSALYLCASSLPAGNTEAFFGQGTRLTVV.

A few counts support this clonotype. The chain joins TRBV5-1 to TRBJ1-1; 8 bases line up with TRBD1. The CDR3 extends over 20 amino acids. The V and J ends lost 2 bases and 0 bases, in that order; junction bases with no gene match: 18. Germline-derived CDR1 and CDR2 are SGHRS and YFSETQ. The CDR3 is CASSFRLGRGPNFMNTEAFF. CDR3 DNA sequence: TGCGCCAGCAGCTTCAGGCTAGGCAGGGGGCCCAACTTCATGAACACTGAAGCTTTCTTT.

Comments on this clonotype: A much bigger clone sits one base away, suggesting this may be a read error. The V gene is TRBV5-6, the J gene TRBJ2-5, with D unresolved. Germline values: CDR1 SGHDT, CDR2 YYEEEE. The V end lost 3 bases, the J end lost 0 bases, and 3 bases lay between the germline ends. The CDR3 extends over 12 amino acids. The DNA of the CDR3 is TGTGCCAGCAGCTGGGACCAAGAGACCCAGTACTTC. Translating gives CASSWDQETQYF.

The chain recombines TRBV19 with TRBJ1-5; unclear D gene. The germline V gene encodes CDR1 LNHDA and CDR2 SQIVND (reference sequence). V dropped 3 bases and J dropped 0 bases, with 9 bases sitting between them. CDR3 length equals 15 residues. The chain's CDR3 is CASSISPYSNQPQHF. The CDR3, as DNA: TGTGCCAGTAGTATTTCACCTTATAGCAATCAGCCCCAGCATTTT.

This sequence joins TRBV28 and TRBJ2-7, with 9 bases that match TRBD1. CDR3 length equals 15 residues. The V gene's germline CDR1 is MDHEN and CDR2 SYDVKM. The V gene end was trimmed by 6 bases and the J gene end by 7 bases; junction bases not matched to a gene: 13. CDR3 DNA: TGTGCCAGCAGCCCGTCACTGACAGGGGGACAAGAGCAGTACTTC. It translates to CASSPSLTGGQEQYF.

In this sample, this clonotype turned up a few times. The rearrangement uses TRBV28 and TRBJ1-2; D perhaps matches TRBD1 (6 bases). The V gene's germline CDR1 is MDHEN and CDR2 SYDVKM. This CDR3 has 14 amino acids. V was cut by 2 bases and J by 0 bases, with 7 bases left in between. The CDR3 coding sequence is TGTGCCAGCAGTTTACGGGACACTAACTATGGCTACACCTTC. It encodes CASSLRDTNYGYTF.

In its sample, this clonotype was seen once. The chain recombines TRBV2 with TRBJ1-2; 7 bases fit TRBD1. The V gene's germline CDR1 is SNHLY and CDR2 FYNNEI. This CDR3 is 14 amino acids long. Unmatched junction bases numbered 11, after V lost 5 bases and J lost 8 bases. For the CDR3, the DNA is TGTGCCAGCAGTAAGGAGACAGGGAGCGTAGGCTACACCTTC. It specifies CASSKETGSVGYTF.

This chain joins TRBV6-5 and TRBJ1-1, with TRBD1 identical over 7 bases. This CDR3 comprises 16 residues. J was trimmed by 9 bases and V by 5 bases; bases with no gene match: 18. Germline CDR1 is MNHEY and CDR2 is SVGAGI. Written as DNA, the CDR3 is TGTGCCAGCAGTGATGAGACAGGGTGGGTCGCAGAGAAAGCTTTCTTT. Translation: CASSDETGWVAEKAFF.

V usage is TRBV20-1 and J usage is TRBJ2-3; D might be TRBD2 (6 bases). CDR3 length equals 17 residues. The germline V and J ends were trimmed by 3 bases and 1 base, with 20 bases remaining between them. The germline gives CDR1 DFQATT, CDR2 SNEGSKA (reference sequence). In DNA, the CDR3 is TGCAGTGCTAGCGGGGGACTGGACCCCCTCGGCACAGATACGCAGTATTTT. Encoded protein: CSASGGLDPLGTDTQYF.

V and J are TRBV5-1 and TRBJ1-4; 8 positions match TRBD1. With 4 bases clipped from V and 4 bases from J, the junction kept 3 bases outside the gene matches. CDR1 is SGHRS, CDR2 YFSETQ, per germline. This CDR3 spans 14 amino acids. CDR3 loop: CASSQTGDNEKLFF. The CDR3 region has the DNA TGCGCCAGCAGCCAGACAGGGGATAATGAAAAACTGTTTTTT.

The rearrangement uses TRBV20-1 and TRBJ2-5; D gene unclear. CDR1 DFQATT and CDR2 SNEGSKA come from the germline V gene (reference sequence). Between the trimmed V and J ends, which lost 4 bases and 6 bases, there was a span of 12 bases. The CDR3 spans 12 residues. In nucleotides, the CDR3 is TGCAGTGCTATGGTGCCTGGGAAGACCCAGTACTTC. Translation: CSAMVPGKTQYF.